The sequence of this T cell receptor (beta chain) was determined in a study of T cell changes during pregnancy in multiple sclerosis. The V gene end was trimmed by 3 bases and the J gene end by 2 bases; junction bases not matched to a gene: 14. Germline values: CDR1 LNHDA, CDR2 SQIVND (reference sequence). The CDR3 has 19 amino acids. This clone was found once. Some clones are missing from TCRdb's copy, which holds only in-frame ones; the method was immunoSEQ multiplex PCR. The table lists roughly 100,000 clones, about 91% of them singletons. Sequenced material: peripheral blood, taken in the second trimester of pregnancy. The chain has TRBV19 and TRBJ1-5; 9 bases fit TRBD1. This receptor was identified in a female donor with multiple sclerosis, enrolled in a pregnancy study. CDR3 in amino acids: CASSMGDRVLLGGNQPQHF. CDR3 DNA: TGTGCCAGTAGTATGGGGGACAGGGTATTGTTAGGGGGCAATCAGCCCCAGCATTTT.